This TCR beta chain is drawn from a study of blood T cells in healthy people across ages. With a J-beta primer mix and a sample-barcoded 5' primer, a second PCR ran 7 to 11 cycles. Paired-end reads containing CDR3 totaled no fewer than 3 million for each sample. TCRdb reprocessed the 5' RACE reads with MiXCR, giving one entry per CDR3 protein. The table includes 1 million or so distinct CDR3 sequences, 25% detected once. Trimming took 4 bases from V and 8 from J, leaving 12 bases between them. This CDR3 has 13 amino acids. The sample was also linked to a second study, of T cells of mothers and their children.

What was sequenced was blood. This clonotype was obtained from a girl under 10 years old in good health. The rearrangement links TRBV12-3 or TRBV12-4 to TRBJ2-4; tentative D call: TRBD1 (6 bases). The CDR3 sequence is CASSSFEGDIQYF. The CDR3 region has the DNA TGTGCCAGCAGTTCTTTTGAGGGGGACATTCAGTACTTC.